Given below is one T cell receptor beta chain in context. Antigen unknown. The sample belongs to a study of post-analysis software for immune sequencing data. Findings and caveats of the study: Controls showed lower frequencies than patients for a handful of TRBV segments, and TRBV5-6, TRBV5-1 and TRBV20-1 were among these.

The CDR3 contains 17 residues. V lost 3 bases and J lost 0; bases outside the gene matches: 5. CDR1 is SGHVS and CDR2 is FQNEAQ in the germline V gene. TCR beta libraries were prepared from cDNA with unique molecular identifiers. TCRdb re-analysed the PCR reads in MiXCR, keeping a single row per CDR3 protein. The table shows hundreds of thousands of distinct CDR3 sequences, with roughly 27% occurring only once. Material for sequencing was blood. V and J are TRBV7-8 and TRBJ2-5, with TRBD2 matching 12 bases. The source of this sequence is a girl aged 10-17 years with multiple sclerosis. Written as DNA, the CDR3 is TGTGCCAGCAGCTTCCGGACTAGCGGGAACAACCAAGAGACCCAGTACTTC. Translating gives CASSFRTSGNNQETQYF.